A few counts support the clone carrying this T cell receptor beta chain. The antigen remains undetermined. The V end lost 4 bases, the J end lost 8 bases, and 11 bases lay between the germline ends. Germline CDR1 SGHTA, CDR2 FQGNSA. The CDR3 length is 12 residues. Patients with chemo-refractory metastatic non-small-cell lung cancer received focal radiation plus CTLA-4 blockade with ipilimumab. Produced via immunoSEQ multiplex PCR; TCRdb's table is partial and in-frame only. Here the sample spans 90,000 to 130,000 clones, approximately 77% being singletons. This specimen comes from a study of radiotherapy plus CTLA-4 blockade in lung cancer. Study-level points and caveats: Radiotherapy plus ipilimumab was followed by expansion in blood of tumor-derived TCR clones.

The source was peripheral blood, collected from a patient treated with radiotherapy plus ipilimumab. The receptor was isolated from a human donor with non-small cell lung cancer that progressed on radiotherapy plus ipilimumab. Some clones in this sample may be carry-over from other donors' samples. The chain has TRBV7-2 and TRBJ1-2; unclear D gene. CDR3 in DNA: TGTGCCAGCAGCTCGTCGCTCCGGGGCTACACCTTC. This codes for CASSSSLRGYTF.